This T cell receptor (beta chain) originates from a study of OX40 agonist ivuxolimab in advanced cancers. Study as a whole: At 0.01 to 10 mg/kg, ivuxolimab was administered intravenously to patients every 2 weeks.

V lost 5 bases to trimming and J lost 8 bases; unmatched junction nucleotides: 4. The V gene's germline CDR1 is LNHNV and CDR2 YYDKDF (reference sequence). The CDR3 sequence is 12 residues long. Using immunoSEQ multiplex PCR, the repertoire was profiled, and TCRdb retains in-frame clones only, with some absent. Among 50,000 to 70,000 clones listed, around 90% were seen once. This rearrangement joins TRBV15 to TRBJ2-7; 9 nucleotides line up with TRBD1. The TCR was taken from an adult with an advanced solid tumor such as melanoma, head and neck, liver or kidney cancer. Specimen: CD4+ or CD8+ T cells sorted from blood, collected in a trial of the OX40 agonist ivuxolimab. DNA for the CDR3: TGTGCCACCAGCGGGGGACAGGGTAAGCAGTACTTC. The encoded protein is CATSGGQGKQYF.